Following are 26 T cell receptor beta chains from one sample sequenced in a study of blood T cell repertoires in COVID-19. The repertoire was sequenced with immunoSEQ multiplex PCR; TCRdb's copy has only in-frame clones and lacks some. The table includes about 89,000 clones, 75% to 95% detected once. The specimen sequenced was peripheral blood. These receptors were collected from a human donor with active COVID-19. The donor label of this sample is uncertain.

This sequence joins TRBV7-2 and TRBJ2-3, with 8 bases that match TRBD2. The germline gives CDR1 SGHTA, CDR2 FQGNSA. This CDR3 comprises 16 residues. Unmatched junction bases numbered 14, after V lost 8 bases and J lost 4 bases. The CDR3 protein is CASPAPGLAVSDTQYF. CDR3 in DNA: TGTGCCAGCCCGGCCCCTGGACTAGCAGTTTCAGATACGCAGTATTTT.

The chain combines TRBV27 with TRBJ2-5, with TRBD1 as a possible D gene (6 bases). Germline V gene lookup returns CDR1 MNHEY and CDR2 SMNVEV (reference sequence). The CDR3 contains 17 residues. With 3 bases removed from V and 5 bases from J, the gap between germline ends came to 22 bases. The CDR3 protein is CASSFLEPRGWRETQYF. The CDR3, as DNA: TGTGCCAGCAGTTTCCTGGAACCCAGGGGTTGGAGGGAGACCCAGTACTTC.

V is TRBV7-8 and J is TRBJ1-6; D gene ambiguous. Trimming stripped 3 bases from V and 7 bases from J, with 16 bases between. The CDR3 loop spans 16 amino acids. Germline loops: CDR1 SGHVS, CDR2 FQNEAQ. The CDR3 DNA is TGTGCCAGCAGCTTCGCAGGCTTTCGGTCGAATTCACCCCTCCACTTT. This codes for CASSFAGFRSNSPLHF.

V and J are TRBV6-5 and TRBJ1-1; a possible D gene is TRBD1 (5 bases). The CDR3 length is 15 residues. Per the germline V gene, CDR1 is MNHEY and CDR2 is SVGAGI. Trimming stripped 6 bases from V and 6 bases from J, with 20 bases between. CDR3: CASSPSGREDAEAFF. The CDR3 nucleotides are TGTGCCAGCAGCCCCTCGGGCAGGGAGGACGCTGAAGCTTTCTTT.

This sequence joins TRBV7-6 and TRBJ2-7; 10 bases align to TRBD1. CDR1 is SGHVS and CDR2 is FNYEAQ in the germline V gene. The ends lost 4 bases at V and 2 bases at J; junction bases unmatched: 5. CDR3 size: 15 residues. Here the CDR3 reads CASSSGTGVPYEQYF. CDR3 sequence (DNA): TGTGCCAGCAGCTCCGGGACAGGGGTTCCCTACGAGCAGTACTTC. The full variable domain, rest sourced from reference TRBV7-6 and TRBJ2-7, is GAGVSQSPRYKVTKRGQDVALRCDPISGHVSLYWYRQALGQGPEFLTYFNYEAQQDKSGLPNDRFSAERPEGSISTLTIQRTEQRDSAMYRCASSSGTGVPYEQYFGPGTRLTVT.

In this sample, this clone turned up once. The chain recombines TRBV18 with TRBJ1-5; perhaps TRBD1 as D (6 bases). V dropped 5 bases and J dropped 5 bases, with 19 bases sitting between them. In germline, CDR1 is KGHSH, CDR2 LQKENI. The CDR3 covers 16 residues. CDR3 sequence (DNA): TGTGCCAGCTCAGGGAGCCGGGGACAAGGCCATCAGCCCCAGCATTTT. This encodes CASSGSRGQGHQPQHF.

The V call is TRBV7-9, the J call TRBJ2-7; TRBD1 agrees at 7 bases. Looked up from germline, CDR1 is SEHNR and CDR2 is FQNEAQ (reference sequence). Trimming at V came to 6 bases and at J to 0 bases, leaving 14 bases not matched to a gene. The CDR3 has 17 amino acids. The CDR3: CASSLSYRGPSSYEQYF. The CDR3, as DNA: TGTGCCAGCAGTCTATCGTACAGGGGTCCCAGCTCCTACGAGCAGTACTTC.

Here the CDR3 DNA reads TGTGCCAGCAGTTTAGGCATCCTCCTGGAGCAGTACTTC. As protein: CASSLGILLEQYF. This rearrangement joins TRBV28 to TRBJ2-7, with D uncertain. Trimming removed 2 bases at V and 7 bases at J, with 12 bases between. CDR3 size: 13 residues. Germline CDR1 MDHEN, CDR2 SYDVKM.

The chain combines TRBV7-8 with TRBJ1-2; D call uncertain. The CDR3 length is 14 residues. Germline V gene sequence: CDR1 SGHVS, CDR2 FQNEAQ. The V gene lost 5 bases and the J gene lost 7 bases, with 17 bases spanning the gap. The CDR3 nucleotides are TGTGCCAGCAGCCCTCGGACGGAACGGGGTGGCTACACCTTC. It specifies CASSPRTERGGYTF. Full variable domain (remainder filled in from reference TRBV7-8 and TRBJ1-2): GAGVSQSPRYKVAKRGQDVALRCDPISGHVSLFWYQQALGQGPEFLTYFQNEAQLDKSGLPSDRFFAERPEGSVSTLKIQRTQQEDSAVYLCASSPRTERGGYTFGSGTRLTVV.

The chain joins TRBV7-2 to TRBJ1-2; D unclear. Trimming took off 4 bases at V and 8 bases at J, with 20 bases between the two ends. The CDR3 is 15 residues long. Germline V gene data show CDR1 as SGHTA and CDR2 as FQGNSA. As DNA, the CDR3 is TGTGCCAGCAGCTGGGTCCCCGGAGGTGGTGGAGGCTACACCTTC. It translates to CASSWVPGGGGGYTF.

In its sample, this clone was seen a few times. Its ends do not fully match the called genes, so a read error is possible. The J gene is TRBJ2-7, the V gene TRBV20-1; 9 nucleotides align to TRBD1. CDR1 is DFQATT and CDR2 is SNEGSKA in the germline V gene (reference sequence). The CDR3 covers 11 residues. CDR3 coding DNA: TGCAGTGCTCCCCGGACAGGGGAGTTGTATTTC. Encoded protein: CSAPRTGELYF.

The chain uses TRBV27 and TRBJ2-5; 11 nucleotides align to TRBD2. The CDR3 sequence is 15 residues long. Germline CDR1 reads MNHEY; CDR2 reads SMNVEV (reference sequence). Trimming at V came to 10 bases and at J to 1 base, leaving 8 bases not matched to a gene. Here the CDR3 DNA reads TGTGCCACCACCTTTGGGACTAGCGGCCAAGAGACCCAGTACTTC. It is translated as CATTFGTSGQETQYF.

The V and J genes are TRBV6-5 and TRBJ2-2; D is unresolved. CDR3 size: 14 residues. In germline, CDR1 is MNHEY, CDR2 SVGAGI. Trimming stripped 5 bases from V and 6 bases from J, with 13 bases between. The CDR3 spells CASSRTLRSGELFF. The CDR3 DNA reads as TGTGCCAGCAGTCGTACTCTCAGGTCCGGGGAGCTGTTTTTT.

This clone was seen a few times. V and J are TRBV4-1 and TRBJ2-7; the match to TRBD1 covers 9 bases. J was trimmed by 0 bases and V by 1 base; bases with no gene match: 1. Germline CDR1 and CDR2: MGHRA and YSYEKL. CDR3 length equals 15 residues. CDR3 sequence: CASSQATGGSYEQYF. The CDR3 nucleotides are TGCGCCAGCAGCCAAGCGACAGGGGGCTCCTACGAGCAGTACTTC.

The chain carries TRBV5-1 and TRBJ2-5; D is possibly TRBD1 (5 bases). V gave up 4 bases and J gave up 1 base, with 11 bases separating them. This CDR3 spans 14 amino acids. Germline V CDR1 and CDR2: SGHRS, YFSETQ. The CDR3 DNA is TGCGCCAGCAGCACCTCAGGGTCCCAAGAGACCCAGTACTTC. Amino acids: CASSTSGSQETQYF.

The chain combines TRBV5-6 with TRBJ2-5, with TRBD2 as a possible D gene (5 bases). This CDR3 comprises 14 residues. V lost 4 bases, J lost 5 bases, and 15 bases lay in between. CDR1 is SGHDT and CDR2 is YYEEEE in the germline V gene. The CDR3 protein is CASSEDWVGETQYF. The CDR3 DNA follows: TGTGCCAGCAGCGAGGACTGGGTGGGGGAGACCCAGTACTTC.

This rearrangement joins TRBV12-3 or TRBV12-4 to TRBJ1-5; no definite D call. The CDR3 covers 13 residues. The V end lost 6 bases, the J end lost 5 bases, and 11 bases lay between the germline ends. This CDR3 is CASSLLNHQPQHF. The DNA for the CDR3 is TGTGCCAGCAGCCTTTTAAATCATCAGCCCCAGCATTTT.

This clone occurred once. The chain joins TRBV2 to TRBJ2-7; 13 nucleotides line up with TRBD2. CDR1 is SNHLY and CDR2 is FYNNEI in the germline V gene. V lost 7 bases to trimming and J lost 2 bases; unmatched junction nucleotides: 11. CDR3 length equals 17 residues. CDR3 sequence: CASKGLAGINGTYEQYF. DNA of the CDR3: TGTGCCAGCAAGGGACTAGCGGGAATAAATGGCACCTACGAGCAGTACTTC.

The J gene is TRBJ2-6, the V gene TRBV7-6; 10 positions agree with TRBD2. This CDR3 has 19 amino acids. Trimming removed 2 bases from V and 0 bases from J; junction bases left unmatched: 7. From germline, CDR1 is SGHVS and CDR2 FNYEAQ. CDR3 sequence reads: CASSLPTSGPNSGANVLTF. CDR3 DNA sequence: TGTGCCAGCAGCTTACCGACTAGCGGGCCGAACTCTGGGGCCAACGTCCTGACTTTC.

V is TRBV19 and J is TRBJ1-2; maybe TRBD1 (6 bases). Trimming took off 0 bases at V and 6 bases at J, with 11 bases between the two ends. Germline V gene sequence: CDR1 LNHDA, CDR2 SQIVND (reference sequence). The length of the CDR3 is 14 residues. This chain's CDR3 is CASSIDYSGDGYTF. DNA for the CDR3: TGTGCCAGTAGTATAGATTATTCAGGGGATGGCTACACCTTC.

Worth noting for this clone: The junction departs from the called germline gene at one end, perhaps through a read error. CDR3 region: CASSHNSGDGTGELFF. CDR3 DNA: TGTGCTAGCAGCCATAACTCAGGGGACGGTACCGGGGAGCTGTTTTTT. The rearrangement links TRBV7-7 to TRBJ2-2; a possible D gene is TRBD1 (6 bases). Per germline, CDR1 SSHAT and CDR2 FNYEAQ (reference sequence). The CDR3 is 16 residues long.

The chain couples TRBV19 to TRBJ2-6, with D unclear. CDR1 LNHDA and CDR2 SQIVND come from the germline V gene (reference sequence). CDR3 length: 15 residues. V was cut by 6 bases and J by 1 base, with 10 bases left in between. The CDR3 sequence: CASRRESSGANVLTF. The CDR3 coding sequence is TGTGCCAGTAGACGCGAGTCATCTGGGGCCAACGTCCTGACTTTC.

The chain links TRBV29-1 to TRBJ2-6; D perhaps matches TRBD1 (6 bases). Germline lookup yields CDR1 SQVTM and CDR2 ANQGSEA. This CDR3 contains 13 residues. V lost 4 bases to trimming and J lost 3 bases, with 7 bases between them. The CDR3 DNA reads as TGCAGCGTTGGGGGGCTTGGGGCCAACGTCCTGACTTTC. This codes for CSVGGLGANVLTF.

The rearrangement links TRBV29-1 to TRBJ2-5, with D unresolved. CDR1 and CDR2 (germline): SQVTM, ANQGSEA. V lost 5 bases to trimming and J lost 1 base, with 11 bases between them. This CDR3 is 13 amino acids long. The CDR3 is CSVFFPVQETQYF. CDR3 sequence (DNA): TGCAGCGTTTTTTTTCCTGTCCAAGAGACCCAGTACTTC.

The rearrangement uses TRBV23-1 and TRBJ1-2; possible D gene TRBD1, 5 bases. TRBV23-1 is an ORF, and what it does is uncertain. The CDR3 covers 14 residues. V was pared by 6 bases and J by 3 bases, with 14 bases between. CDR3 bases: TGCGCCAGCAGCCCGCCGGGGGGTGACTATGGCTACACCTTC. Translated, it gives CASSPPGGDYGYTF.

This chain links TRBV6-6 with TRBJ2-7, with 9 bases matching TRBD2. CDR1 and CDR2 (germline): MNHNY, SVGAGI (reference sequence). V dropped 5 bases and J dropped 1; count of bases not matched to a gene: 6. CDR3 length: 15 amino acids. The CDR3 nucleotides are TGTGCCAGCAGTCCTCTAGCGGGACGATCCTACGAGCAGTACTTC. It is translated as CASSPLAGRSYEQYF.